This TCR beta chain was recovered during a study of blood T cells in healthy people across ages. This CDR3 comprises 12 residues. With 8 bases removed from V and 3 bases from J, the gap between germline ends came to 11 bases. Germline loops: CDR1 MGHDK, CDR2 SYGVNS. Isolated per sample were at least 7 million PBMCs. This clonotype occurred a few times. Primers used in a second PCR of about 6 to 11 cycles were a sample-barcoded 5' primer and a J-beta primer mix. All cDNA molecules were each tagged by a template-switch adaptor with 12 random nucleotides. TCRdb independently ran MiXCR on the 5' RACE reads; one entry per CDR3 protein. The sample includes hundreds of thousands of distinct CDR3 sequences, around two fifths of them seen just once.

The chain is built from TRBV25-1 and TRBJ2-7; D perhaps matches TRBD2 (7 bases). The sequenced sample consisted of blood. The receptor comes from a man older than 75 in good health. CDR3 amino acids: CASGGAIYEQYF. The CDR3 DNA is TGTGCCAGCGGGGGGGCCATCTACGAGCAGTACTTC.